The rows below give T cell receptor beta chains drawn from one sample of a study of blood T cell repertoires in COVID-19. Repertoires were generated with immunoSEQ multiplex PCR, while TCRdb's copy carries only in-frame clones and drops some. The sample holds tens of thousands of clones, around 88% seen once. Material for sequencing was peripheral blood. These receptor sequences come from a woman of 80 years or more with acute or convalescent COVID-19. The CDR3 runs from the conserved cysteine through the conserved F or W. A D gene is named only where the DNA matches it firmly. Rows may omit the clone size; those that give it use once, few, many or a size class.

size,D,J,V,CDR3,DNA
few,NA,TRBJ2-7,TRBV7-2,CASSLTSQSTYEQYF,TGTGCCAGCAGCTTGACTTCTCAATCTACCTACGAGCAGTACTTC
NA,NA,TRBJ1-2,TRBV6-4,CASSESSAGFSNYGYTF,TGTGCCAGCAGTGAGTCATCAGCGGGGTTTTCTAACTATGGCTACACCTTC
many,NA,TRBJ1-1,TRBV6-6,CASKRETEAFF,TGTGCCAGCAAAAGAGAGACTGAAGCTTTCTTT
NA,TRBD1,TRBJ2-7,TRBV6-1,CASSEAGGEYEQYF,TGTGCCAGCAGTGAGGCAGGGGGTGAATACGAGCAGTACTTC
NA,TRBD2,TRBJ2-5,TRBV5-1,CASRSSGALGETQYF,TGCGCCAGCAGATCTAGCGGGGCCCTGGGGGAGACCCAGTACTTC
NA,NA,TRBJ2-7,TRBV20-1,CSAPSADEQYF,TGCAGTGCTCCCAGCGCCGACGAGCAGTACTTC
NA,TRBD1,TRBJ1-2,TRBV28,CASSLGRGQDGYTF,TGTGCCAGCAGTTTGGGCAGGGGGCAGGATGGCTACACCTTC
NA,TRBD1,TRBJ1-1,TRBV28,CASSLQGAYTEAFF,TGTGCCAGCAGTCTACAGGGGGCTTACACTGAAGCTTTCTTT
NA,NA,TRBJ2-7,TRBV28,CASSSQVPYEQYF,TGTGCCAGCAGCTCCCAGGTGCCCTACGAGCAGTACTTC
NA,TRBD2,TRBJ2-1,TRBV6-2/TRBV6-3,CASSSSSSGTLSSYNEQFF,TGTGCCAGCAGTTCCAGTTCTAGCGGGACCCTAAGCTCCTACAATGAGCAGTTCTTC
NA,NA,TRBJ2-3,TRBV28,CASSVYGDTQYF,TGTGCCAGCAGCGTCTACGGAGATACGCAGTATTTT
NA,NA,TRBJ1-6,TRBV2,CASSEGQYNSPLHF,TGTGCCAGCAGTGAAGGACAATATAATTCACCCCTCCACTTT
NA,NA,TRBJ1-4,TRBV2,CASNEGERKLFF,TGTGCCAGCAACGAAGGGGAAAGGAAACTGTTTTTT
NA,NA,TRBJ1-5,TRBV2,CASSEESIRNNQPQHF,TGTGCCAGCAGTGAAGAAAGCATCCGTAACAATCAGCCCCAGCATTTT
NA,TRBD1,TRBJ1-4,TRBV9,CASSETGAGEKLFF,TGTGCCAGCAGCGAGACAGGGGCGGGTGAAAAACTGTTTTTT
few,NA,TRBJ1-6,TRBV19,CASSGRDRQNSPLHF,TGTGCCAGTAGTGGTCGAGACAGGCAGAATTCACCCCTCCACTTT
few,NA,TRBJ1-4,TRBV27,CASSFPGDEKLFF,TGTGCCAGCAGTTTCCCAGGGGATGAAAAACTGTTTTTT
NA,TRBD2,TRBJ2-1,TRBV24-1,CATSVGGWSYNEQFF,TGTGCCACCAGTGTGGGAGGGTGGTCCTACAATGAGCAGTTCTTC
NA,TRBD1,TRBJ2-2,TRBV5-1,CASSLADRGNTGELFF,TGCGCCAGCAGCTTGGCAGACAGGGGGAACACCGGGGAGCTGTTTTTT
once,NA,TRBJ2-7,TRBV12-2,CASRLEREPCEQYF,TGTGCAAGTCGCTTAGAACGGGAGCCTTGCGAGCAGTACTTC
NA,TRBD2,TRBJ2-3,TRBV27,CASRAGGGGTQYF,TGTGCCAGCAGGGCGGGGGGCGGTGGTACGCAGTATTTT
NA,NA,TRBJ2-2,TRBV7-2,CASAPWQGTGGELFF,TGTGCCAGCGCGCCGTGGCAGGGGACCGGCGGGGAGCTGTTTTTT
NA,TRBD1,TRBJ1-2,TRBV5-1,CASSGTGNSGYTF,TGCGCCAGCTCCGGGACAGGGAATTCTGGCTACACCTTC
once,NA,TRBJ2-7,TRBV5-4,CASSLARGSTYEQYF,TGTGCCAGCAGCTTGGCACGGGGATCAACCTACGAGCAGTACTTC
NA,NA,TRBJ1-6,TRBV11-2,CASSQGQNSYNSPLHF,TGTGCCAGCAGCCAGGGACAAAACTCCTATAATTCACCCCTCCACTTT
NA,NA,TRBJ1-2,TRBV3-1/TRBV3-2,CASSPPGGQWWGYTF,TGTGCCAGCAGCCCCCCCGGAGGACAGTGGTGGGGCTACACCTTC
NA,TRBD1,TRBJ1-5,TRBV3-1/TRBV3-2,CASSRDTGGGNQPQHF,TGTGCCAGCAGCCGCGATACAGGGGGCGGCAATCAGCCCCAGCATTTT
NA,TRBD1,TRBJ1-2,TRBV7-2,CASSQGQGHYGYTF,TGTGCCAGCAGCCAGGGACAGGGGCACTATGGCTACACCTTC
NA,NA,TRBJ1-5,TRBV24-1,CATLNREDQPQHF,TGTGCCACCCTTAACAGGGAAGATCAGCCCCAGCATTTT
few,NA,TRBJ2-1,TRBV6-5,CASSYDLGDKQFF,TGTGCCAGCAGTTATGATCTTGGGGACAAGCAGTTCTTC
NA,NA,TRBJ2-1,TRBV7-2,CASSLSQGGYNEQFF,TGTGCCAGCAGCTTATCTCAGGGGGGCTACAATGAGCAGTTCTTC
once,NA,TRBJ2-5,TRBV25-1,CASSALSPPETQYF,TGTGCCAGCAGTGCGCTATCCCCTCCGGAGACCCAGTACTTC
NA,NA,TRBJ2-5,TRBV11-2,CASSFGAGQETQYF,TGTGCCAGCAGCTTCGGTGCGGGCCAAGAGACCCAGTACTTC
NA,NA,TRBJ1-2,TRBV5-8,CASSSTQMGGYTF,TGTGCCAGCAGCTCGACACAAATGGGTGGCTACACCTTC
NA,NA,TRBJ1-2,TRBV12-1,CASSPLGEDRGQNGYTF,TGTGCCAGCAGCCCGCTGGGGGAGGACAGGGGACAGAATGGCTACACCTTC
once,TRBD1,TRBJ2-5,TRBV7-2,CASSRDRFGETQYF,TGTGCCAGCAGCCGGGACAGATTCGGAGAGACCCAGTACTTC
NA,TRBD2,TRBJ2-3,TRBV7-9,CASSSGETSGRIFNTQYF,TGTGCCAGCAGCTCCGGGGAAACTAGCGGCCGCATATTTAATACGCAGTATTTT
NA,TRBD2,TRBJ2-1,TRBV9,CASSVDLAGVNEQFF,TGTGCCAGCAGCGTGGACCTAGCGGGAGTCAATGAGCAGTTCTTC
NA,TRBD1,TRBJ1-4,TRBV4-1,CASSQVTGGEKLFF,TGCGCCAGCAGCCAAGTCACAGGGGGCGAAAAACTGTTTTTT
NA,NA,TRBJ1-5,TRBV28,CASNPGGGVNQPQHF,TGTGCCAGCAACCCGGGAGGGGGTGTTAACCAGCCCCAGCATTTT
once,TRBD1,TRBJ2-7,TRBV5-1,CASSLGQGFYEQYF,TGCGCCAGCAGCTTGGGACAGGGTTTTTACGAGCAGTACTTC
NA,TRBD2,TRBJ2-7,TRBV6-6,CASSYPRGLSYEQYF,TGTGCCAGCAGTTACCCGCGGGGGTTATCCTACGAGCAGTACTTC
once,NA,TRBJ2-4,TRBV7-9,CASSSALRGAKNIQYF,TGTGCCAGCAGCTCTGCCCTAAGAGGGGCCAAAAACATTCAGTACTTC
once,TRBD1,TRBJ2-1,TRBV28,CASSLQGSRNEQFF,TGTGCCAGCAGTCTACAGGGGAGTCGGAATGAGCAGTTCTTC
NA,NA,TRBJ2-2,TRBV30,CAFRVKGNTEELFF,TGTGCCTTCAGGGTCAAAGGGAACACCGAGGAGCTGTTTTTT
NA,TRBD2,TRBJ2-5,TRBV5-1,CASRIGLAGALLETQYF,TGCGCCAGCAGGATTGGACTAGCGGGGGCTCTACTCGAGACCCAGTACTTC
once,NA,TRBJ1-1,TRBV19,CASSIGEGTQAFF,TGTGCCAGTAGTATAGGCGAGGGAACCCAAGCTTTCTTT
NA,NA,TRBJ1-1,TRBV5-1,CASSFSVLNTEAFF,TGCGCCAGCAGCTTCTCCGTATTGAACACTGAAGCTTTCTTT